What follows describes a single T cell receptor (beta chain). No antigen is known for it. This sample is part of a study of monozygotic twins with inflammatory bowel disease. Findings and limits, study-wide: Clonotype overlap with others was lower in IBD patients than in healthy twins, a difference that was greatest with disease activity.

Germline V gene data show CDR1 as SGHRS and CDR2 as YFSETQ. The CDR3 length is 14 residues. Reanalyzing the 5' RACE reads, TCRdb keeps one entry per CDR3 protein, without DNA. Listed are about 350,000 distinct CDR3 sequences; around 2% falls within the top ten. Donors each contributed one blood sample measuring 2.5 ml. The chain is built from TRBV5-1 and TRBJ2-1; absent DNA, TCRdb's TRBD1 call cannot be checked. The source material was blood. The clonotype comes from a human donor with ulcerative colitis or Crohn's disease, or a healthy co-twin of an affected twin (not recorded which). CDR3 protein: CASSPEGGHNEQFF.